Each of the 20 T cell receptor beta chains below was sequenced from the same sample in a study of immune evolution from preneoplasia to lung adenocarcinoma. Generated by immunoSEQ multiplex PCR, the TCRdb table keeps only in-frame clones and is missing some. This table holds some 9,000 clones, 80% to 85% found once. Sequencing was done on a sample of FFPE minimally invasive lung adenocarcinoma tissue. These receptor sequences come from an older donor with lung adenocarcinoma.

The rearrangement uses TRBV5-6 and TRBJ2-5, with D unresolved. The V end was cut by 0 bases, the J end by 4 bases, with 4 bases between. Germline lookup yields CDR1 SGHDT and CDR2 YYEEEE. This CDR3 has 12 amino acids. As DNA, the CDR3 is TGTGCCAGCAGCTTGGGACTAGAGACCCAGTACTTC. This codes for CASSLGLETQYF.

The chain couples TRBV27 to TRBJ2-1; no reliable D call. V was cut by 3 bases and J by 5 bases, with 8 bases left in between. The germline CDR1 and CDR2 sequences are MNHEY and SMNVEV (reference sequence). CDR3 size: 13 residues. The CDR3 DNA reads as TGTGCCAGCAGTTTCACTATCAACAATGAGCAGTTCTTC. This gives the protein CASSFTINNEQFF.

This chain links TRBV6-1 with TRBJ2-5; D could derive from TRBD1 or TRBD2 (5 bases each). Trimming stripped 0 bases from V and 7 bases from J, with 18 bases between. This CDR3 is 16 amino acids long. Germline values: CDR1 MNHNS, CDR2 SASEGT. The CDR3 sequence is CASSEATTTGPGTQYF. The CDR3 bases are TGTGCCAGCAGTGAAGCTACTACGACGGGACCGGGGACCCAGTACTTC.

The chain is built from TRBV5-5 and TRBJ2-7; the D gene is possibly TRBD2 (5 bases). The CDR3 runs 12 residues. The germline CDR1 and CDR2 sequences are SGHKS and YYEKEE (reference sequence). V was shortened by 0 bases and J by 6 bases, with 7 bases between the two germline ends. Written as DNA, the CDR3 is TGTGCCAGCAGCTTGGCGGGAATCGAGCAGTACTTC. Its protein is CASSLAGIEQYF.

This clone was seen a few times. This rearrangement joins TRBV28 to TRBJ1-1, with D perhaps TRBD1 (5 bases). Germline assignment: CDR1 MDHEN and CDR2 SYDVKM. The CDR3 contains 16 residues. Trimming left V 6 bases short and J 1 base short, with 18 bases between. The CDR3 protein is CASSLGGRGRNTEAFF. The CDR3, as DNA: TGTGCCAGCAGCCTCGGTGGACGGGGGAGGAACACTGAAGCTTTCTTT. The entire variable domain, with the rest obtained from reference TRBV28 and TRBJ1-1, is as follows: DVKVTQSSRYLVKRTGEKVFLECVQDMDHENMFWYRQDPGLGLRLIYFSYDVKMKEKGDIPEGYSVSREKKERFSLILESASTNQTSMYLCASSLGGRGRNTEAFFGQGTRLTVV.

The V call is TRBV2, the J call TRBJ1-3; D remains ambiguous. Germline values: CDR1 SNHLY, CDR2 FYNNEI. V shed 6 bases and J shed 0 bases, with 6 bases lying between them. The length of the CDR3 is 13 residues. In nucleotides, the CDR3 is TGTGCCAGCAGGGAGTCCTCTGGAAACACCATATATTTT. Encoded protein: CASRESSGNTIYF.

This clone was picked up a small number of times. The chain links TRBV5-1 to TRBJ2-3, with D perhaps matching TRBD1 or TRBD2 (5 bases each). This CDR3 is 15 amino acids long. The V end lost 2 bases, the J end lost 1 base, and 11 bases lay between the germline ends. Germline values: CDR1 SGHRS, CDR2 YFSETQ. CDR3 protein: CASSLGTGRTDTQYF. The CDR3 DNA is TGCGCCAGCAGCTTAGGGACGGGGCGCACAGATACGCAGTATTTT.

The table lists this clone with a few counts. The chain uses TRBV7-8 and TRBJ2-7, with TRBD2 as a possible D gene (5 bases). The CDR3 totals 14 residues. Germline V gives CDR1 SGHVS, CDR2 FQNEAQ. The V gene lost 1 base and the J gene lost 5 bases, with 12 bases spanning the gap. The DNA for the CDR3 is TGTGCCAGCAGCTTAGGTGGGATCGGGGACGAGCAGTACTTC. Its protein is CASSLGGIGDEQYF.

CDR3 protein: CASSWGLAGVNEQFF. For the CDR3, the DNA is TGCGCCAGCAGCTGGGGACTAGCGGGAGTCAATGAGCAGTTCTTC. The rearrangement uses TRBV5-1 and TRBJ2-1; 14 nucleotides match TRBD2. The CDR3 length is 15 residues. Germline V gene data show CDR1 as SGHRS and CDR2 as YFSETQ. The ends lost 3 bases at V and 6 bases at J; junction bases unmatched: 2.

The rearrangement joins TRBV6-1 to TRBJ2-3; D uncertain. Trimming cost V 9 bases and J 2 bases, with 9 bases left between them. The CDR3 runs 12 residues. Germline-derived CDR1 and CDR2 are MNHNS and SASEGT. CDR3 sequence: CASGPDTDTQYF. The DNA of the CDR3 is TGTGCCAGTGGACCCGACACAGATACGCAGTATTTT.

This clone was recorded a few times. This chain links TRBV12-5 with TRBJ1-1; the D gene is possibly TRBD1 (6 bases). CDR1 LGHNT and CDR2 FRNRAP come from the germline V gene. The V gene lost 7 bases and the J gene lost 4 bases, with 19 bases spanning the gap. There are 15 residues in the CDR3. CDR3 in DNA: TGTGCTAGTGCCTTGGATTGGGGGCACGGCACTGAAGCTTTCTTT. Translation gives CASALDWGHGTEAFF.

V gene TRBV12-2 combines with J gene TRBJ2-2; the table gives TRBD2 as D, unverified against the DNA. TRBV12-2 is tagged as a pseudogene. The length of the CDR3 is 24 residues. The CDR3 sequence: CASRQTLGLESRSGLAGVDGELFF. CDR3 DNA: TGTGCAAGTCGCCAAACTCTAGGGCTAGAGAGCCGATCGGGACTAGCGGGAGTGGACGGGGAGCTGTTTTTT.

The sample holds a few counts of this clone. The J gene is TRBJ1-1, the V gene TRBV11-2, with TRBD1 identical over 10 bases. V was pared by 3 bases and J by 3 bases, with 4 bases of the junction left unmatched. Germline CDR1 SGHAT, CDR2 FQNNGV. CDR3 length: 15 residues. Written as DNA, the CDR3 is TGTGCCAGCAGCTTCGGACAGGGGGGCGACACTGAAGCTTTCTTT. It translates to CASSFGQGGDTEAFF.

The chain couples TRBV29-1 to TRBJ2-6; D is undetermined. This CDR3 is 16 amino acids long. CDR1 and CDR2 from the germline V gene are SQVTM and ANQGSEA. V was shortened by 6 bases and J by 1 base, with 16 bases between the two germline ends. The CDR3 sequence is CSVQDKWASGANVLTF. For the CDR3, the DNA is TGCAGCGTCCAGGATAAGTGGGCATCTGGGGCCAACGTCCTGACTTTC. The variable domain in full, completed from reference TRBV29-1 and TRBJ2-6, reads SAVISQKPSRDICQRGTSLTIQCQVDSQVTMMFWYRQQPGQSLTLIATANQGSEATYESGFVIDKFPISRPNLTFSTLTVSNMSPEDSSIYLCSVQDKWASGANVLTFGAGSRLTVL.

This chain connects TRBV7-3 to TRBJ1-2; no reliable D call. Germline CDR1 reads SGHTA; CDR2 reads FQGTGA. This CDR3 has 13 residues. V was trimmed by 5 bases and J by 6 bases, leaving 13 bases between them. The CDR3 here is CASSQAGEDGYTF. The CDR3 DNA reads as TGTGCCAGCAGCCAAGCTGGGGAAGATGGCTACACCTTC. The full variable domain, in which reference TRBV7-3 and TRBJ1-2 provide the parts outside the CDR3, is GAGVSQTPSNKVTEKGKYVELRCDPISGHTALYWYRQSLGQGPEFLIYFQGTGAADDSGLPNDRFFAVRPEGSVSTLKIQRTERGDSAVYLCASSQAGEDGYTFGSGTRLTVV.

This clone was counted between two and nine times. The sample carries other DNA sequences with the same CDR3. The rearrangement links TRBV28 to TRBJ1-5; D is perhaps TRBD1 (5 bases). This CDR3 contains 15 residues. V lost 5 bases and J lost 2, with 13 bases in between. Germline CDR1 and CDR2: MDHEN and SYDVKM. CDR3 amino acids: CASSPAGGGNQPQHF. The DNA for the CDR3 is TGTGCCAGCAGTCCCGCCGGAGGGGGCAATCAGCCCCAGCATTTT.

This clone was counted a single time. The chain carries TRBV7-6 and TRBJ2-7; 9 bases are shared with TRBD2. J lost 0 bases, V lost 5 bases, and 20 bases had no gene match. CDR1 SGHVS and CDR2 FNYEAQ come from the germline V gene. CDR3 length: 20 residues. CDR3 DNA sequence: TGTGCCAGCAGCCTAAATTCACAGGGGAGCGGGAGGTTGATCTCCTACGAGCAGTACTTC. This sequence encodes CASSLNSQGSGRLISYEQYF.

The CDR3 region is CASSLSSGPLHF. The DNA of the CDR3 is TGTGCCAGCAGCTTAAGTTCGGGACCCCTCCACTTT. This chain uses TRBV7-9 with TRBJ1-6; D unclear. The V and J ends lost 2 bases and 12 bases respectively, with 8 bases between them. Germline CDR1 SEHNR, CDR2 FQNEAQ (reference sequence). The CDR3 extends over 12 amino acids.

The CDR3 loop is CAWLTPVGSEAFF. CDR3 DNA: TGTGCCTGGTTGACACCGGTTGGAAGTGAAGCTTTCTTT. The chain links TRBV30 to TRBJ1-1; no reliable D call. Per germline, CDR1 GTSNPN and CDR2 SVGIG (reference sequence). Trimming pared 5 bases from V and 7 bases from J, leaving 17 bases between. The length of the CDR3 is 13 residues.

This clone was seen a single time. The CDR3: CASSVAEGVMYTQYF. CDR3 sequence (DNA): TGTGCCAGCAGCGTAGCAGAGGGGGTTATGTATACGCAGTATTTT. The chain uses TRBV9 and TRBJ2-3, with D possibly matching TRBD1 (6 bases). The length of the CDR3 is 15 residues. V gave up 0 bases and J gave up 7 bases, with 15 bases separating them. Germline lookup yields CDR1 SGDLS and CDR2 YYNGEE.